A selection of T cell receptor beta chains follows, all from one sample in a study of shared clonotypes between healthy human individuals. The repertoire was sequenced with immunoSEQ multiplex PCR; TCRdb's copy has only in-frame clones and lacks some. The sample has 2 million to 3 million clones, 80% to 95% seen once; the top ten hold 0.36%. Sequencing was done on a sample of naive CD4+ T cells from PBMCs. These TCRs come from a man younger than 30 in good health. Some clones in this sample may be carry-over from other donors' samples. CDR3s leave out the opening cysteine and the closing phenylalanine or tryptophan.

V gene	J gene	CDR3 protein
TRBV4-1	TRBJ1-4	ASSQRGQVGAGEKLF
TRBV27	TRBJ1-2	ASSPYRAVSYGYT
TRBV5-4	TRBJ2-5	ASSLAGKETQY
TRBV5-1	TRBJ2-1	ASSPRARDSYNEQF
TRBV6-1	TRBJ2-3	ASSEFGSDTQY
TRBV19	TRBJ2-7	ASSTVAASYEQY
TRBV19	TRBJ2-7	ASPGMLGVYEQY
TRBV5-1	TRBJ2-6	ASSLARSSGANVLT
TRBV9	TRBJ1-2	ASSVETRGRGYT
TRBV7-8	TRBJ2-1	ASSRTLGTEQF
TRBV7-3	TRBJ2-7	ASSLTDRSVQY
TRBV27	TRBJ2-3	ASSWRWPRSSTDTQY
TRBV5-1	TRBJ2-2	ASSPRGSNTGELF
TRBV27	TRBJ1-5	ASSPGQGRSARNQPQH
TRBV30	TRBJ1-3	AWSPQAAGNTIY
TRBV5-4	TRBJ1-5	ASSLYTGALNQPQH
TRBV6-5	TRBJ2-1	ASSTRTRSYNEQF
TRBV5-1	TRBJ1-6	ASSLGEVNSPLH
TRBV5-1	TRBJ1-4	ASSLGDSYEKLF
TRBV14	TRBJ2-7	ASSPLFTKQYEQY
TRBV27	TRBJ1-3	ASRKGDGNTIY
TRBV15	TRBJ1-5	ATSGRTASNQPQH
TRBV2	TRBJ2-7	ASSGPGIEQY
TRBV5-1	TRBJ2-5	ASSFIPTGGTETQY
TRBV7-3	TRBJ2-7	ASSPPGTGFHEQY
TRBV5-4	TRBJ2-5	ASSPRTGGQETQY
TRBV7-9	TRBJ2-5	ASSLALWTEETQY
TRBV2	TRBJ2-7	ASSPAYEQY
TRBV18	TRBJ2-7	ASSTTVILAGPPSD
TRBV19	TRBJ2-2	ASRGPGLAATGELF
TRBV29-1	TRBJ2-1	SAVRGFSYNEQF
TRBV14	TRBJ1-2	ASSPRTSSRVARGYT
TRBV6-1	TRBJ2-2	ASSAWDTGELF
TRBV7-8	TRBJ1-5	ASSLANNLNQPQH
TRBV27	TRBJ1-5	ASSLSGGSWDQPQH
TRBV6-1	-	ASSASPGQGGPIRVEQY
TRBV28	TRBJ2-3	ASTPGIRTANTQY
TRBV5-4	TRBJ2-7	ASSPGAAFYEQY
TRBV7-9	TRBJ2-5	ASSIRTDQETQY
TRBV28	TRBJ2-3	ASRPDRISTDTQY
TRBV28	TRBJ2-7	ASSFEWDFYEQY
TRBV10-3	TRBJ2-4	AISESVQKNIQY
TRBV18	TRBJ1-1	ASSPLSTGYTEAF
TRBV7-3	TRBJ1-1	ASSSTVGANTEAF
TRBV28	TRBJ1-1	ASSPWGEAF
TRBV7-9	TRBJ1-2	ASQGQYGYT
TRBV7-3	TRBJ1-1	ASSPGGNTEAF
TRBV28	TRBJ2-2	ASSTRAWELF
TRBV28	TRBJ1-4	ASSFGPQPELF
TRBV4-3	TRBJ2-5	ASSQDRGGKTQY
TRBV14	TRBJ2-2	ASSRTRNTGELF
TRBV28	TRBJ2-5	ASSLPGLGGETQY
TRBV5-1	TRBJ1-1	ASSLAPVVTGTEAF
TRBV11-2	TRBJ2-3	ASSRGLAGVDTQY